A selection of T cell receptor beta chains follows, all from one sample in a study of blood T cell repertoires in COVID-19. Only in-frame clones appear in the TCRdb table, and some are missing; sequencing was by immunoSEQ multiplex PCR. The sample lists roughly 230,000 clones; 89% were seen once. Sequencing was performed on peripheral blood. The source is a woman in her thirties or forties who had recovered from COVID-19. The CDR3 runs from the conserved cysteine through the conserved F or W. The order of the fields is J gene, V gene, clone size, CDR3 length, D gene, CDR3 protein, CDR3 DNA. The D gene is left open where the match is weak. Only some rows state a clone size, as once, few, many or a class for expanded clones.

TRBJ2-7,TRBV28,.,16,.,CASSLTQGGNPDEQYF,TGTGCCAGCAGTTTAACTCAGGGAGGAAACCCGGACGAGCAGTACTTC
TRBJ1-6,TRBV6-5,.,15,.,CASSTLQGHNSPLHF,TGTGCCAGCAGTACACTACAGGGTCATAATTCACCCCTCCACTTT
TRBJ2-7,TRBV27,.,15,TRBD1,CASSKLSRGSHEQYF,TGTGCCAGCAGTAAGCTCTCCAGGGGGTCCCACGAGCAGTACTTC
TRBJ1-3,TRBV19,.,15,.,CASSIDSSSGNTIYF,TGTGCCAGTAGTATTGACAGCAGCTCTGGAAACACCATATATTTT
TRBJ2-2,TRBV27,.,16,TRBD2,CASSYLAGGPTGELFF,TGTGCCAGCAGTTATCTAGCGGGGGGGCCCACCGGGGAGCTGTTTTTT
TRBJ1-1,TRBV11-3,once,11,.,CASSASGEAFF,TGTGCCAGCAGCGCGTCGGGGGAGGCTTTCTTT
TRBJ2-1,TRBV9,.,12,.,CASGQRKGEQFF,TGTGCCAGTGGACAGAGAAAGGGTGAGCAGTTCTTC
TRBJ2-5,TRBV3-1/TRBV3-2,.,16,TRBD2,CASSPGLAGAGETQYF,TGTGCCAGCAGCCCTGGACTAGCGGGAGCAGGAGAGACCCAGTACTTC
TRBJ2-7,TRBV2,.,14,.,CASSRLANSYEQYF,TGTGCCAGCAGTCGGCTAGCGAACTCCTACGAGCAGTACTTC
TRBJ2-2,TRBV25-1,once,16,TRBD1,CASSLTGTGNTGELFF,TGTGCCAGCAGTTTAACCGGGACAGGGAACACCGGGGAGCTGTTTTTT
TRBJ1-2,TRBV11-2,.,15,.,CASSSHRGGNYGYTF,TGTGCCAGCAGCTCTCATCGCGGGGGGAACTATGGCTACACCTTC
TRBJ2-5,TRBV12-3/TRBV12-4,.,12,.,CASSFSSETQYF,TGTGCCAGCAGTTTTTCGTCAGAGACCCAGTACTTC
TRBJ2-7,TRBV5-5,.,14,.,CASSLEDGPYEQYF,TGTGCCAGCAGCTTGGAGGATGGGCCCTACGAGCAGTACTTC
TRBJ2-7,TRBV28,.,15,TRBD1,CASSGVGTGVYEQYF,TGTGCCAGCAGTGGAGTCGGGACAGGGGTCTACGAGCAGTACTTC
TRBJ2-2,TRBV11-1,few,16,.,CASSLSRTSHTGELFF,TGTGCCAGCAGCTTAAGTCGGACAAGTCACACCGGGGAGCTGTTTTTT